This TCR beta chain was obtained from a study of control samples from healthy donors and cancer patients. V was cut by 5 bases and J by 1 base, with 11 bases left in between. The CDR3 totals 14 residues. Germline V lookup: CDR1 MDHEN, CDR2 SYDVKM. The method was immunoSEQ multiplex PCR; TCRdb's version includes in-frame clones alone and lacks a portion of them. Here the sample spans some 74,000 clones, 94% being singletons. The receptor's source is a woman in her thirties in good health. Sequencing input: blood. The V call is TRBV28, the J call TRBJ1-1; D is perhaps TRBD1 (6 bases). The CDR3 region has the DNA TGTGCCAGCAGTCTGGGGGGCTGGAACACTGAAGCTTTCTTT. Amino acid sequence: CASSLGGWNTEAFF.